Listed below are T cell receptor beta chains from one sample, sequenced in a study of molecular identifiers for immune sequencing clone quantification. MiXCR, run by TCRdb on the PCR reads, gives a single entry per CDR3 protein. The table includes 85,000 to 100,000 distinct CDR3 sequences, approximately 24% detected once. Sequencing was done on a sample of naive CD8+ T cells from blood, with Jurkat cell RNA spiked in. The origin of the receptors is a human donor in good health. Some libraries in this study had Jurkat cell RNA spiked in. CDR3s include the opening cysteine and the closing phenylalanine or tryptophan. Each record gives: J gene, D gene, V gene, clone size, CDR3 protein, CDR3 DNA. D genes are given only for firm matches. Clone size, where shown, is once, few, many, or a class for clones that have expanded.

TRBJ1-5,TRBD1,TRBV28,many,CASNPGQGHQPQHF,TGTGCCAGCAACCCGGGACAGGGCCATCAGCCCCAGCATTTT
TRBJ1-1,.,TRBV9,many,CASSVGGTNTEAFF,TGTGCCAGCAGCGTAGGGGGGACGAACACTGAAGCTTTCTTT
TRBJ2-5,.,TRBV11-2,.,CASSLVPWVGETQYF,TGTGCCAGCAGCTTAGTCCCTTGGGTTGGCGAGACCCAGTACTTC
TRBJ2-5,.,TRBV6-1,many,CASSESGATGETQYF,TGTGCCAGCAGTGAATCGGGGGCAACAGGGGAGACCCAGTACTTC
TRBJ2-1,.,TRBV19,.,CASSISSRGSLYNEQFF,TGTGCCAGTAGTATATCCTCCCGGGGGTCATTGTACAATGAGCAGTTCTTC
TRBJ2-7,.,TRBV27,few,CASRKVEAVYEQYF,TGTGCCAGCAGAAAAGTTGAGGCAGTCTACGAGCAGTACTTC
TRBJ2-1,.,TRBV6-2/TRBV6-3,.,CASSWTFDKLENEQFF,TGTGCCAGCAGTTGGACCTTCGACAAACTAGAGAATGAGCAGTTCTTC
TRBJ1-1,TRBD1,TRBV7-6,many,CASGTPGGVIPEAFF,TGTGCCAGCGGTACCCCAGGGGGCGTCATCCCTGAAGCTTTCTTT
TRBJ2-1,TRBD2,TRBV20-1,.,CSASEAGGPLEQFF,TGCAGTGCTAGCGAAGCGGGAGGGCCCCTTGAGCAGTTCTTC
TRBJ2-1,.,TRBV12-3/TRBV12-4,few,CASSLEPYNEQFF,TGTGCCAGCAGTTTAGAGCCTTACAATGAGCAGTTCTTC
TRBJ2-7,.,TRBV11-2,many,CASSPTGALTYEQYF,TGTGCCAGCAGCCCTACGGGGGCTTTGACCTACGAGCAGTACTTC
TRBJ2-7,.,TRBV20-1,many,CSASQSRGPYEQYF,TGCAGTGCTTCCCAAAGCCGGGGACCCTACGAGCAGTACTTC
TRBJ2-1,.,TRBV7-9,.,CASSSTWSGGVSSWEQFF,TGTGCCAGCAGCTCGACTTGGTCGGGGGGCGTCTCCTCTTGGGAGCAGTTCTTC
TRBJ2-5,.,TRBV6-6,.,CASSYSWDPQETQYF,TGTGCCAGCAGTTACTCGTGGGATCCCCAAGAGACCCAGTACTTC
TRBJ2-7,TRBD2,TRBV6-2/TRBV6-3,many,CASRTIAGGAYEQYF,TGTGCCAGCAGAACCATAGCGGGGGGTGCCTACGAGCAGTACTTC
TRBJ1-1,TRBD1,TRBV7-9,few,CASSLIGTGTIEAFF,TGTGCCAGCAGCTTGATTGGGACAGGGACGATTGAAGCTTTCTTT
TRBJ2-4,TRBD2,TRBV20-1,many,CSARDSGRAGYAKNIQYF,TGCAGTGCTAGAGATAGCGGGAGGGCCGGGTATGCCAAAAACATTCAGTACTTC
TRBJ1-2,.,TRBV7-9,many,CASSLVGGRSYGYTF,TGTGCCAGCAGCTTAGTGGGAGGCAGGTCCTATGGCTACACCTTC
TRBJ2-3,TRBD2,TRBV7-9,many,CASSSGTQPADTQYF,TGTGCCAGCAGCAGCGGGACTCAGCCGGCTGATACGCAGTATTTT
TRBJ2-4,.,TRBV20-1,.,CSARGFVGIPVRRDIQYF,TGCAGTGCTAGGGGGTTTGTAGGGATACCAGTGAGGAGGGACATTCAGTACTTC
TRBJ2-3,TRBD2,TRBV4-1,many,CASSQQSSGGPDTQYF,TGCGCCAGCAGCCAGCAGAGTAGCGGGGGCCCAGATACGCAGTATTTT
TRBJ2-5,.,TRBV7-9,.,CASSLISETQYF,TGTGCCAGCAGCTTGATCTCAGAGACCCAGTACTTC
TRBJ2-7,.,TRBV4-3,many,CASSQEVGQVYAQYF,TGCGCCAGCAGCCAAGAGGTGGGACAAGTCTACGCGCAGTACTTC